The present T cell receptor (beta chain) was sequenced within a study of T cell changes during pregnancy in multiple sclerosis. Assay used: immunoSEQ multiplex PCR; TCRdb lists only in-frame clones, some missing. The sample holds 110,000 or so clones, 85% to 95% seen once. Germline V gene data show CDR1 as SGHTA and CDR2 as FQGNSA. The CDR3 runs to 16 residues. J gave up 0 bases and V 4 bases, and 8 bases lay outside the gene matches. Sequencing was performed on peripheral blood, taken before pregnancy. The chain joins TRBV7-2 to TRBJ2-7; 8 bases match TRBD2. The sequence was collected from a female donor with multiple sclerosis, enrolled in a pregnancy study. CDR3 sequence: CASSSTGGASSYEQYF. As DNA, the CDR3 is TGTGCCAGCAGCTCTACCGGGGGGGCCAGCTCCTACGAGCAGTACTTC. Complete variable domain (other parts from reference TRBV7-2 and TRBJ2-7): GAGVSQSPSNKVTEKGKDVELRCDPISGHTALYWYRQSLGQGLEFLIYFQGNSAPDKSGLPSDRFSAERTGGSVSTLTIQRTQQEDSAVYLCASSSTGGASSYEQYFGPGTRLTVT.